Following are 18 T cell receptor beta chains from one sample sequenced in a study of blood T cell repertoires in COVID-19. Data came from immunoSEQ multiplex PCR; TCRdb stores just in-frame clones and leaves some out. The sample includes 150,000 to 200,000 clones, approximately 85% of them seen just once. The sequenced sample consisted of peripheral blood. These TCRs come from a man aged 55 to 70 with active or convalescent COVID-19.

The gene calls are TRBV28 and TRBJ2-3; D is undetermined. The V gene's germline CDR1 is MDHEN and CDR2 SYDVKM. The V and J ends lost 3 bases and 0 bases respectively, with 10 bases between them. The CDR3 has 15 residues. The chain's CDR3 is CASSFYSSSTDTQYF. CDR3 DNA: TGTGCCAGCAGTTTCTACTCGTCTAGCACAGATACGCAGTATTTT.

The V gene is TRBV6-5, the J gene TRBJ2-1; tentative D call: TRBD1 (6 bases). Per the germline V gene, CDR1 is MNHEY and CDR2 is SVGAGI. The CDR3 extends over 14 amino acids. V was pared by 3 bases and J by 4 bases, with 10 bases between. CDR3 sequence: CASSYTDSYNEQFF. In DNA form, the CDR3 reads TGTGCCAGCAGTTATACGGACAGTTACAATGAGCAGTTCTTC.

The chain recombines TRBV2 with TRBJ2-2, with D unclear. Germline CDR1 reads SNHLY; CDR2 reads FYNNEI. The CDR3 has 16 amino acids. Deletions cut 6 bases from V and 0 bases from J, with 14 bases between. Here the CDR3 reads CASSIQDIANTGELFF. The CDR3 bases are TGTGCCAGCAGCATTCAAGACATCGCGAACACCGGGGAGCTGTTTTTT.

J is TRBJ2-6 and V is TRBV2; TRBD1 aligns across 7 bases. The trim removed 6 bases at V and 0 bases at J, leaving 5 bases unmatched. Germline CDR1 is SNHLY and CDR2 is FYNNEI. The CDR3 is made up of 16 amino acids. The CDR3 region has the DNA TGTGCCAGCAGGAGGGGACAGCCCTCTGGGGCCAACGTCCTGACTTTC. Protein: CASRRGQPSGANVLTF.

The J gene is TRBJ2-1, the V gene TRBV21-1; TRBD1, the table's D call, lacks a check against the DNA. TRBV21-1 is described as a pseudogene. CDR3 length equals 15 residues. This CDR3 is CASSKFGTGYNEQFF. For the CDR3, the DNA is TGTGCCAGCAGCAAATTCGGTACAGGATACAATGAGCAGTTCTTC.

Only a few counts were recorded for this clone. V gene TRBV5-1 combines with J gene TRBJ1-2; D may be TRBD1 (6 bases). CDR1 and CDR2 from the germline V gene are SGHRS and YFSETQ. V lost 4 bases and J lost 4, with 17 bases in between. The CDR3 spans 15 residues. Written as DNA, the CDR3 is TGCGCCAGCAGCCCTGGCAGGGGTGGTAGCTATGGCTACACCTTC. It yields the protein CASSPGRGGSYGYTF.

This rearrangement joins TRBV14 to TRBJ1-1; unclear D gene. Germline CDR1 is SGHDN and CDR2 is FVKESK. The CDR3 is 13 residues long. V lost 1 base to trimming and J lost 3 bases, with 6 bases between them. Written as DNA, the CDR3 is TGTGCCAGCAGCCAAGGTCAGTACACTGAAGCTTTCTTT. Protein product: CASSQGQYTEAFF.

The chain carries TRBV18 and TRBJ2-7; the D gene is possibly TRBD2 (6 bases). Germline assignment: CDR1 KGHSH and CDR2 LQKENI. This CDR3 spans 14 amino acids. The CDR3 spells CARGRGRGSTEQYF. CDR3 in DNA: TGTGCGCGAGGGCGGGGAAGGGGTTCTACCGAGCAGTACTTC.

The chain is built from TRBV28 and TRBJ2-4, with 9 bases lining up with TRBD1. Germline CDR1 and CDR2: MDHEN and SYDVKM. The CDR3 has 19 residues. J was trimmed by 1 base and V by 2 bases; bases with no gene match: 12. CDR3: CASSLKGSDRGGAKNIQYF. The CDR3 DNA reads as TGTGCCAGCAGTTTAAAGGGCTCGGACAGGGGTGGGGCCAAAAACATTCAGTACTTC.

The J gene is TRBJ1-5, the V gene TRBV24-1; 9 bases fit TRBD1. This CDR3 is built from 14 residues. V dropped 3 bases and J dropped 7; count of bases not matched to a gene: 3. Germline V CDR1 and CDR2: KGHDR, SFDVKD. The CDR3 DNA reads as TGTGCCACCAGTGATACAGGGGGCCCACAGCCCCAGCATTTT. It is translated as CATSDTGGPQPQHF.

This clone came up once. J is TRBJ2-2 and V is TRBV11-2; tentative D call: TRBD2 (7 bases). Per germline, CDR1 SGHAT and CDR2 FQNNGV. This CDR3 region has 17 residues. Trimming removed 8 bases at V and 6 bases at J, with 25 bases between. The CDR3 protein is CASSRGLAEGDSGELFF. CDR3 in DNA: TGTGCCAGCTCCAGGGGCCTAGCGGAGGGGGATTCCGGGGAGCTGTTTTTT. The variable domain in full, with the rest retrieved from reference TRBV11-2 and TRBJ2-2, is EAGVAQSPRYKIIEKRQSVAFWCNPISGHATLYWYQQILGQGPKLLIQFQNNGVVDDSQLPKDRFSAERLKGVDSTLKIQPAKLEDSAVYLCASSRGLAEGDSGELFFGEGSRLTVL.

The chain recombines TRBV10-3 with TRBJ1-1; tentatively, D is TRBD1 (6 bases). The CDR3 sequence is 15 residues long. Germline CDR1 ENHRY, CDR2 SYGVKD. The V gene lost 4 bases and the J gene lost 1 base, with 13 bases spanning the gap. This CDR3 reads CAISAGWGRNTEAFF. The CDR3 nucleotides read TGTGCCATCAGTGCAGGATGGGGGCGGAACACTGAAGCTTTCTTT.

Details on this clone: It is likely a read error, because the conserved phenylalanine at the end of the CDR3 is missing. The limits of the CDR3 on the DNA are not certain, so only TCRdb's listed CDR3 is given. The V gene is TRBV5-4, the J gene TRBJ1-2; the table's TRBD1 call for D was not verified on the DNA. The CDR3 numbers 12 amino acids, ends counted. Looked up from germline, CDR1 is SGHNT and CDR2 is YYREEE (reference sequence). CDR3: CASSLWAGDRAI.

The chain couples TRBV5-1 to TRBJ2-2; a possible D gene is TRBD2 (7 bases). The CDR3 contains 17 residues. V shed 3 bases and J shed 5 bases, with 20 bases lying between them. Germline V gene sequence: CDR1 SGHRS, CDR2 YFSETQ. DNA of the CDR3: TGCGCCAGCAGCTGGACCCTCGGGGGGCTAGGGACCGGGGAGCTGTTTTTT. As protein: CASSWTLGGLGTGELFF.

This clone showed up just once. The genes are TRBV18 and TRBJ1-2; 12 bases match TRBD1. V was pared by 3 bases and J by 4 bases, with 3 bases of the junction left unmatched. Germline CDR1 is KGHSH and CDR2 is LQKENI. The length of the CDR3 is 15 residues. As DNA, the CDR3 is TGTGCCAGCTCACCGGGACAGGGGGCCCCCTATGGCTACACCTTC. Protein: CASSPGQGAPYGYTF. The full variable domain, with the rest looked up from reference TRBV18 and TRBJ1-2, is NAGVMQNPRHLVRRRGQEARLRCSPMKGHSHVYWYRQLPEEGLKFMVYLQKENIIDESGMPKERFSAEFPKEGPSILRIQQVVRGDSAAYFCASSPGQGAPYGYTFGSGTRLTVV.

The rearrangement uses TRBV29-1 and TRBJ2-3, with 10 bases identical to TRBD1. The CDR3 runs 14 residues. The V gene's germline CDR1 is SQVTM and CDR2 ANQGSEA. Trimming cost V 6 bases and J 5 bases; bases outside gene matches: 8. CDR3 nucleotide sequence: TGCAGCGTCGACAGGGGGCTTAAGGTAGATACGCAGTATTTT. The encoded protein is CSVDRGLKVDTQYF.

The chain employs TRBV29-1 and TRBJ1-2; 9 bases are shared with TRBD1. The germline V gene has CDR1 SQVTM and CDR2 ANQGSEA. The V gene end was trimmed by 7 bases and the J gene end by 7 bases; junction bases not matched to a gene: 19. This CDR3 has 16 residues. CDR3 nucleotide sequence: TGCAGCGGAGGGGCGCCGGGGAACAGGGGGCTTAGTGGCTACACCTTC. This encodes CSGGAPGNRGLSGYTF.

The V and J genes are TRBV2 and TRBJ1-4; D might be TRBD1 (6 bases). The CDR3 runs 16 residues. Between the trimmed V and J ends, which lost 6 bases and 8 bases, there was a span of 22 bases. The germline gives CDR1 SNHLY, CDR2 FYNNEI. The CDR3 DNA reads as TGTGCCAGCAGGGAGACACCGGGCAGGGGAAAAGAAAAACTGTTTTTT. Amino acid sequence: CASRETPGRGKEKLFF.